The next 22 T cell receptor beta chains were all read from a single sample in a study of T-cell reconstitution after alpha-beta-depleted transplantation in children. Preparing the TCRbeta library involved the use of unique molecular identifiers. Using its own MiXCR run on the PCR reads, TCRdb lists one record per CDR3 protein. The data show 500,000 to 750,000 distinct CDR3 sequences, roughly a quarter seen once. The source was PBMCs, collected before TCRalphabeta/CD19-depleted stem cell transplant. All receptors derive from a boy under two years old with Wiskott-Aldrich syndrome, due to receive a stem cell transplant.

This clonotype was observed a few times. The CDR3: CSVVGGVYNEQFF. CDR3 in DNA: TGCAGCGTTGTAGGCGGTGTCTACAATGAGCAGTTCTTC. The chain uses TRBV29-1 and TRBJ2-1; D ambiguous. The CDR3 consists of 13 residues. The V gene lost 4 bases and the J gene lost 3 bases, with 10 bases spanning the gap. Germline loops: CDR1 SQVTM, CDR2 ANQGSEA.

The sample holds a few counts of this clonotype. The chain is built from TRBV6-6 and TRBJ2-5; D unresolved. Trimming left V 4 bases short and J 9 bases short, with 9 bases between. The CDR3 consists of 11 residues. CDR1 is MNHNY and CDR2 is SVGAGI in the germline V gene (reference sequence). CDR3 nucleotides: TGTGCCAGCAGTTTCGGGTTACCCCAGTACTTC. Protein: CASSFGLPQYF.

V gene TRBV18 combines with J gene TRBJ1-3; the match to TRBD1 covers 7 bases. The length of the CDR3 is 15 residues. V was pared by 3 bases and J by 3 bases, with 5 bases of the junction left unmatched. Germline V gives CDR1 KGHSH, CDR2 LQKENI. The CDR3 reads CASSPKGANGNTIYF. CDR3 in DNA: TGTGCCAGCTCACCTAAGGGGGCCAATGGAAACACCATATATTTT.

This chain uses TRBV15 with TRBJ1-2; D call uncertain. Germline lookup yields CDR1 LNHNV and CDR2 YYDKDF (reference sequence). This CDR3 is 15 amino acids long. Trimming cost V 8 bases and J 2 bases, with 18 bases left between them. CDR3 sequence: CATATTGPANYGYTF. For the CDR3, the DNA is TGTGCCACCGCTACTACCGGGCCAGCGAACTATGGCTACACCTTC.

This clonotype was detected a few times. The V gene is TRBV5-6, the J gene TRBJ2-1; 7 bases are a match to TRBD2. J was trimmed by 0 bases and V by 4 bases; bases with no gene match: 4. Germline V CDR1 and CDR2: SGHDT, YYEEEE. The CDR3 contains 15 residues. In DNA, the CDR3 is TGTGCCAGCAGCCGGTCGGGGGGCTCCTACAATGAGCAGTTCTTC. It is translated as CASSRSGGSYNEQFF.

The CDR3 sequence: CASSLRPGLADTDTQYF. The CDR3 nucleotides are TGTGCCAGCAGCTTAAGGCCCGGACTAGCGGATACAGATACGCAGTATTTT. The V gene is TRBV7-2, the J gene TRBJ2-3, with TRBD2 identical over 10 bases. The CDR3 totals 17 residues. Germline loops: CDR1 SGHTA, CDR2 FQGNSA. V shed 2 bases and J 3 bases; nucleotides not matched to a gene: 8.

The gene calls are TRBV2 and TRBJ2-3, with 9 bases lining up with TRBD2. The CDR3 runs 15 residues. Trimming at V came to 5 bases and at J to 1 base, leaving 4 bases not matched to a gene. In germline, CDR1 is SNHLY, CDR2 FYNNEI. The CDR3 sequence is CASSSGRWGTDTQYF. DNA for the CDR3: TGTGCCAGCAGTAGCGGGAGGTGGGGCACAGATACGCAGTATTTT.

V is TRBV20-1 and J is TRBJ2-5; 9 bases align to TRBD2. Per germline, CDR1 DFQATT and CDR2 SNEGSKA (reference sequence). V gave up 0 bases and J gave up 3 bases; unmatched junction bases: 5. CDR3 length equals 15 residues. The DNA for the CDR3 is TGCAGTGCTAGAGATCTCGCTAGCGGGAAAGAGACCCAGTACTTC. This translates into CSARDLASGKETQYF.

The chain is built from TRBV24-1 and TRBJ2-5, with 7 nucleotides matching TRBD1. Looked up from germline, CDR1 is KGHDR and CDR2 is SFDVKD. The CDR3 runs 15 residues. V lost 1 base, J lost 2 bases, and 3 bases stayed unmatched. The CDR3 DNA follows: TGTGCCACCAGTGATTTCCGACAGGGTCAAGAGACCCAGTACTTC. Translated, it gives CATSDFRQGQETQYF.

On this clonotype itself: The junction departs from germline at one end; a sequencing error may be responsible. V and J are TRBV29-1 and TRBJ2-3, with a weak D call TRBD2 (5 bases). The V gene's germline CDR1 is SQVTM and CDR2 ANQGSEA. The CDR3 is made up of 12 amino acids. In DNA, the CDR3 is TGCAGCGTTGATTCTTCCACTAGTGTCAGATTGTGG. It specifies CSVDSSTSVRLW.

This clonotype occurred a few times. The CDR3 spells CSASPAQSYNEQFF. The CDR3 bases are TGCAGTGCTAGCCCAGCACAGAGTTACAATGAGCAGTTCTTC. This chain uses TRBV20-1 with TRBJ2-1; no definite D call. The CDR3 has 14 amino acids. Germline CDR1 reads DFQATT; CDR2 reads SNEGSKA (reference sequence). Trimming pared 3 bases from V and 4 bases from J, leaving 13 bases between.

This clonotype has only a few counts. CDR3 loop: CASSLSRQLDYEQYF. The DNA for the CDR3 is TGTGCCAGCAGCTTATCTAGACAGTTGGACTACGAGCAGTACTTC. The V gene is TRBV7-2, the J gene TRBJ2-7; possible D gene TRBD1, 5 bases. The CDR3 spans 15 residues. V lost 2 bases to trimming and J lost 3 bases, with 14 bases between them. The germline CDR1 and CDR2 sequences are SGHTA and FQGNSA.

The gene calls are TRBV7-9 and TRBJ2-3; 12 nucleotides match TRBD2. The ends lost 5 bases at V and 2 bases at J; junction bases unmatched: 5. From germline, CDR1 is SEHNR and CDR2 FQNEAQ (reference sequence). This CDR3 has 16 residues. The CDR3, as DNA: TGTGCCAGCAGCCCGCGGACTAGCGGGGACACAGATACGCAGTATTTT. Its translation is CASSPRTSGDTDTQYF.

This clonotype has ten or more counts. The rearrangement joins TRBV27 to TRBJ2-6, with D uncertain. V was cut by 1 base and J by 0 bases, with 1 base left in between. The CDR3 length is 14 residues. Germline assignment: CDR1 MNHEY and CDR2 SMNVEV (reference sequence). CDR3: CASSLYSGANVLTF. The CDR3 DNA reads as TGTGCCAGCAGTTTATACTCTGGGGCCAACGTCCTGACTTTC.

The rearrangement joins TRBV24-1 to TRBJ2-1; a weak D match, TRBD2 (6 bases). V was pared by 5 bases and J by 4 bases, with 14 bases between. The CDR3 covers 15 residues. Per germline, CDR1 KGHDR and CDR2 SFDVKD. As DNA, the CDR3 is TGTGCCACCAGTGGGGGACCGGGGGATTACAATGAGCAGTTCTTC. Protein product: CATSGGPGDYNEQFF.

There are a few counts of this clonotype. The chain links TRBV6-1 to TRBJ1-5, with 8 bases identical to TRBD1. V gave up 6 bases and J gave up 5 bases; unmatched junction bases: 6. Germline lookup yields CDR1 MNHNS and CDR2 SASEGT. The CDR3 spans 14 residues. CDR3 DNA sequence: TGTGCCAGCAGGTTCCAGGGGGCTTATCAGCCCCAGCATTTT. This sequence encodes CASRFQGAYQPQHF.

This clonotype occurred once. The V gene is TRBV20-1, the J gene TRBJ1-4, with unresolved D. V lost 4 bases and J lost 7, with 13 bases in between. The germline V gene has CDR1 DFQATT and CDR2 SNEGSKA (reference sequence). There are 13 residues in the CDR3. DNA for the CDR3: TGCAGTGCTATAAGCCGGACGACTGAAAAACTGTTTTTT. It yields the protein CSAISRTTEKLFF.

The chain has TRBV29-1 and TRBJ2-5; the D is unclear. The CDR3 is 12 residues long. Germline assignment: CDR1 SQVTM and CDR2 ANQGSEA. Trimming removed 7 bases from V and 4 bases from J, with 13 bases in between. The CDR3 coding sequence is TGCAGCGCCACAGTAGGTCGAGAGACCCAGTACTTC. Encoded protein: CSATVGRETQYF.

DNA for the CDR3: TGTGCCATCAAACCGGGACTAGCGGAGTACAATGAGCAGTTCTTC. It yields the protein CAIKPGLAEYNEQFF. The V call is TRBV10-3, the J call TRBJ2-1, with TRBD2 matching 11 bases. The germline CDR1 and CDR2 sequences are ENHRY and SYGVKD. This CDR3 has 15 residues. Trimming at V came to 7 bases and at J to 4 bases, leaving 6 bases not matched to a gene.

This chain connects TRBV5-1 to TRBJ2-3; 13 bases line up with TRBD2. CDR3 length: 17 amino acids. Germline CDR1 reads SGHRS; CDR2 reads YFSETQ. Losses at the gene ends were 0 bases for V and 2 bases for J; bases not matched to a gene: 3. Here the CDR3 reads CASSLALAGGVTDTQYF. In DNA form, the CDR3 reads TGCGCCAGCAGCTTGGCACTAGCGGGAGGGGTCACAGATACGCAGTATTTT.

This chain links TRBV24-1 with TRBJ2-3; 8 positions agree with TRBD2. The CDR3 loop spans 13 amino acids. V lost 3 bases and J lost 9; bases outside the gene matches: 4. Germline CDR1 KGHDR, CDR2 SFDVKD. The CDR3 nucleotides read TGTGCCACCAGTGATCCGGGACTAGTCACGCAGTATTTT. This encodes CATSDPGLVTQYF.

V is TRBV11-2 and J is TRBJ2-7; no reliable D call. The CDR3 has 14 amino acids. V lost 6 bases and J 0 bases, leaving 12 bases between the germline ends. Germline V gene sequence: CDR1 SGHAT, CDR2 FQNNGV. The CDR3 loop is CASSIQYLSYEQYF. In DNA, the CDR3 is TGTGCCAGCAGTATACAGTACCTCTCCTACGAGCAGTACTTC.